The 20 T cell receptor beta chains presented below share a single source sample, sequenced in a study of CD8 T cells in Susac syndrome. RNA, at roughly 0.45 to 1 ug, was reverse transcribed with random hexamers. One entry per CDR3 protein results from TCRdb running MiXCR on the immunoSEQ multiplex PCR reads. Altogether tens of thousands of distinct CDR3 sequences are present, 93% being singletons, with the ten largest covering about 0.52%. Source material: CD4+ T cells from PBMCs. The receptors come from a human donor with Susac syndrome.

In the case of this clonotype: The junction shows a germline mismatch at one end, possibly a read error. The chain combines TRBV18 with TRBJ2-7; 7 bases are shared with TRBD1. The CDR3 covers 16 residues. The germline CDR1 and CDR2 sequences are KGHSH and LQKENI. This chain's CDR3 is CASSPPLGQAAYEQYF. CDR3 in DNA: TGTGCCAGCTCACCACCGTTAGGACAGGCAGCCTACGAACAGTACTTC.

The rearrangement links TRBV4-1 to TRBJ2-2; D is possibly TRBD1 (8 bases). V lost 5 bases to trimming and J lost 0 bases, with 16 bases between them. The V gene's germline CDR1 is MGHRA and CDR2 YSYEKL. This CDR3 has 17 amino acids. Written as DNA, the CDR3 is TGCGCCAGCAGCTACCGAACAGGGGGGGCGAACACCGGGGAGCTGTTTTTT. Amino acid sequence: CASSYRTGGANTGELFF.

CDR3 in DNA: TGTGCCAGCAGTTTTAGTTTTGAAGCTTTCTTT. This sequence encodes CASSFSFEAFF. The rearrangement links TRBV12-3 or TRBV12-4 to TRBJ1-1; D is unclear. The V and J ends lost 3 bases and 7 bases respectively, with 6 bases between them. The CDR3 is 11 residues long.

The J gene is TRBJ2-6, the V gene TRBV27; 8 positions match TRBD2. The CDR3 length is 18 residues. Germline V gene sequence: CDR1 MNHEY, CDR2 SMNVEV (reference sequence). Losses at the gene ends were 2 bases for V and 1 base for J; bases not matched to a gene: 7. The CDR3 here is CASSLNSGTVSGANVLTF. As DNA, the CDR3 is TGTGCCAGCAGTTTAAATAGCGGGACGGTTTCTGGGGCCAACGTCCTGACTTTC.

The rearrangement uses TRBV3-1 and TRBJ2-7; D might be TRBD1 or TRBD2, each matching 5 bases. This CDR3 contains 14 residues. V dropped 4 bases and J dropped 0 bases, with 10 bases sitting between them. Per the germline V gene, CDR1 is LGHDT and CDR2 is YNNKEL (reference sequence). CDR3 coding DNA: TGTGCCAGCAGCCGGTCCGGGGCCTCCTACGAGCAGTACTTC. Its protein product is CASSRSGASYEQYF.

The J gene is TRBJ2-6, the V gene TRBV12-3 or TRBV12-4; D ambiguous. The CDR3 length is 15 residues. The ends were cut back, 7 bases at V and 2 bases at J, with 12 bases in the middle. This chain's CDR3 is CASTLGGTGANVLTF. The CDR3, as DNA: TGTGCCAGCACCCTCGGTGGGACTGGGGCCAACGTCCTGACTTTC.

This sequence joins TRBV2 and TRBJ2-1; 14 bases are shared with TRBD2. The CDR3 contains 16 residues. Per the germline V gene, CDR1 is SNHLY and CDR2 is FYNNEI. Trimming at V came to 5 bases and at J to 4 bases, leaving 4 bases not matched to a gene. CDR3 bases: TGTGCCAGCAGTCCCTGGACTAGCGGGGGGTACAATGAGCAGTTCTTC. Translating gives CASSPWTSGGYNEQFF.

The chain has TRBV20-1 and TRBJ1-2, with unresolved D. The CDR3 is 15 residues long. Looked up from germline, CDR1 is DFQATT and CDR2 is SNEGSKA (reference sequence). V lost 4 bases to trimming and J lost 0 bases, with 15 bases between them. CDR3 in amino acids: CSAIKDATANYGYTF. CDR3 nucleotides: TGCAGTGCTATCAAGGACGCGACCGCTAACTATGGCTACACCTTC.

The CDR3 loop reads CASSFTGERNEQFF. The DNA of the CDR3 is TGTGCCAGCAGTTTCACGGGGGAAAGGAATGAGCAGTTCTTC. The chain is built from TRBV12-3 or TRBV12-4 and TRBJ2-1; possible D gene TRBD2, 6 bases. V lost 3 bases and J 7 bases, leaving 13 bases between the germline ends. This CDR3 has 14 residues.

The rearrangement links TRBV7-3 to TRBJ1-5; D may be TRBD1 (5 bases). The germline V gene has CDR1 SGHTA and CDR2 FQGTGA. The CDR3 runs to 12 residues. Trimming took off 1 base at V and 8 bases at J, with 6 bases between the two ends. The CDR3 DNA sequence: TGTGCCAGCAGCTTAAGGGGGGAGCCCCAGCATTTT. Its translation is CASSLRGEPQHF.

This clonotype has only a few counts. The CDR3 reads CATSDATGAVQFF. The CDR3 nucleotides read TGTGCCACCAGTGACGCGACAGGGGCGGTGCAGTTCTTC. The genes are TRBV24-1 and TRBJ2-1; TRBD1 agrees at 8 bases. The CDR3 length is 13 residues. Germline-derived CDR1 and CDR2 are KGHDR and SFDVKD. Unmatched junction bases numbered 7, after V lost 4 bases and J lost 12 bases.

This clonotype has a single count. The V call is TRBV20-1, the J call TRBJ1-1; D unclear. Germline V gives CDR1 DFQATT, CDR2 SNEGSKA (reference sequence). Between the trimmed V and J ends, which lost 5 bases and 5 bases, there was a span of 9 bases. The CDR3 sequence is 11 residues long. CDR3 sequence: CSAGPRTEAFF. The CDR3 DNA is TGCAGTGCTGGCCCAAGGACTGAAGCTTTCTTT.

This clonotype was seen once. This rearrangement joins TRBV7-9 to TRBJ2-5; D may be TRBD1 or TRBD2 (5 bases each). This CDR3 spans 13 amino acids. Per the germline V gene, CDR1 is SEHNR and CDR2 is FQNEAQ (reference sequence). Trimming cost V 5 bases and J 5 bases, with 12 bases left between them. Here the CDR3 DNA reads TGTGCCAGCAGCCCCGGGACGGGGGAGACCCAGTACTTC. Its protein product is CASSPGTGETQYF.

The V call is TRBV18, the J call TRBJ2-1, with 7 bases that match TRBD1. CDR3 size: 14 residues. CDR1 and CDR2 from the germline V gene are KGHSH and LQKENI. J lost 8 bases, V lost 7 bases, and 11 bases had no gene match. The CDR3, as DNA: TGTGCCAGCTTACCTGGACAGGTTTCTGATGAGCAGTTCTTC. This sequence encodes CASLPGQVSDEQFF.

The chain is built from TRBV29-1 and TRBJ2-5; no firm D call. V lost 6 bases and J 2 bases, leaving 10 bases between the germline ends. Per the germline V gene, CDR1 is SQVTM and CDR2 is ANQGSEA. CDR3 length: 12 amino acids. The CDR3: CSVAPQQETQYF. The CDR3, as DNA: TGCAGCGTGGCCCCGCAGCAAGAGACCCAGTACTTC.

V and J are TRBV5-1 and TRBJ2-7; D is perhaps TRBD1 or TRBD2 (5 bases each). Between the trimmed V and J ends, which lost 5 bases and 2 bases, there was a span of 14 bases. The CDR3 extends over 14 amino acids. From germline, CDR1 is SGHRS and CDR2 YFSETQ. CDR3 DNA: TGCGCCAGCAGGGGGTCAGGGAGCCCCTACGAGCAGTACTTC. Its protein product is CASRGSGSPYEQYF.

This sequence joins TRBV5-5 and TRBJ2-3, with 8 bases aligning to TRBD2. J gave up 4 bases and V 5 bases, and 6 bases lay outside the gene matches. The CDR3 is 14 amino acids. Per the germline V gene, CDR1 is SGHKS and CDR2 is YYEKEE (reference sequence). The CDR3 DNA reads TGTGCCAGCAGAGATACTAGCGGCTCAGATACGCAGTATTTT. Translated, it gives CASRDTSGSDTQYF.

The chain is built from TRBV7-2 and TRBJ2-1; D may be TRBD2 (7 bases). V was pared by 3 bases and J by 14 bases, with 17 bases between. Per germline, CDR1 SGHTA and CDR2 FQGNSA. This CDR3 has 13 residues. CDR3 bases: TGTGCCAGCAGCTTTCAAGGGGGGGCCGAGAAGTTCTTC. Translated, it gives CASSFQGGAEKFF. Together with reference TRBV7-2 and TRBJ2-1, the CDR3 gives the full variable domain: GAGVSQSPSNKVTEKGKDVELRCDPISGHTALYWYRQSLGQGLEFLIYFQGNSAPDKSGLPSDRFSAERTGGSVSTLTIQRTQQEDSAVYLCASSFQGGAEKFFGPGTRLTVL.

Concerning this clonotype: The DNA is left out, because the CDR3 cannot be placed on it with certainty; the CDR3 is given as TCRdb lists it. The chain has TRBV23-1 and TRBJ2-2; whether TRBD1, the table's D call, matches the DNA was not checked. TRBV23-1 is treated as an ORF (open reading frame) with a function not yet certain. A total of 18 residues make up the CDR3, ends included. Here the CDR3 reads CASSQINPGPLTPGSCFF.

The genes are TRBV19 and TRBJ1-2; D might be TRBD1 (5 bases). V lost 6 bases to trimming and J lost 6 bases, with 20 bases between them. The length of the CDR3 is 15 residues. The germline V gene encodes CDR1 LNHDA and CDR2 SQIVND (reference sequence). CDR3 region: CASRIPGPRGNGYTF. The CDR3 nucleotides are TGTGCCAGTAGGATTCCGGGTCCAAGGGGCAATGGCTACACCTTC.